Shown below are 21 T cell receptor beta chains from a single sample sequenced in a study of blood T cell repertoires in COVID-19. TCRdb keeps only in-frame clones here, not all; method: immunoSEQ multiplex PCR. This sample has about 250,000 clones; roughly 88% occur once, and the top ten carry 1.3% to 1.5%. Sequencing was performed on peripheral blood. The receptors shown here come from a man aged 80 or over with acute or convalescent COVID-19.

V gene TRBV29-1 combines with J gene TRBJ1-1; D perhaps matches TRBD1 (6 bases). The CDR3 sequence is 14 residues long. The germline V and J ends were trimmed by 5 bases and 4 bases, with 17 bases remaining between them. Germline lookup yields CDR1 SQVTM and CDR2 ANQGSEA. CDR3 nucleotides: TGCAGCGTTACTCGTCAGGGGTTCCCCACTGAAGCTTTCTTT. Translated: CSVTRQGFPTEAFF. The whole variable domain, remainder taken from reference TRBV29-1 and TRBJ1-1, is SAVISQKPSRDICQRGTSLTIQCQVDSQVTMMFWYRQQPGQSLTLIATANQGSEATYESGFVIDKFPISRPNLTFSTLTVSNMSPEDSSIYLCSVTRQGFPTEAFFGQGTRLTVV.

The gene calls are TRBV11-2 and TRBJ2-5; D gene ambiguous. Trimming stripped 4 bases from V and 2 bases from J, with 14 bases between. The germline CDR1 and CDR2 sequences are SGHAT and FQNNGV. This CDR3 contains 15 residues. CDR3 bases: TGTGCCAGCAGCTCTGCGAGAACCCCGCAAGAGACCCAGTACTTC. The encoded protein is CASSSARTPQETQYF.

The chain is built from TRBV9 and TRBJ2-6; D unresolved. The CDR3 contains 17 residues. The germline V and J ends were trimmed by 4 bases and 0 bases, with 14 bases remaining between them. CDR1 and CDR2 (germline): SGDLS, YYNGEE. The CDR3 spells CASSFLMYSSGANVLTF. CDR3 DNA sequence: TGTGCCAGCAGCTTCCTGATGTATAGCTCTGGGGCCAACGTCCTGACTTTC.

The V and J genes are TRBV7-7 and TRBJ2-1, with 7 bases aligning to TRBD2. Germline CDR1 SSHAT, CDR2 FNYEAQ (reference sequence). With 5 bases clipped from V and 9 bases from J, the junction kept 19 bases outside the gene matches. The CDR3 has 17 residues. As DNA, the CDR3 is TGTGCCAGCAGCCGAAGGGCCCAAGAAGCGGGGTACGGTGAGCAGTTCTTC. Amino acids: CASSRRAQEAGYGEQFF.

This clone was seen only once. The chain employs TRBV7-9 and TRBJ2-3, with D maybe TRBD1 (5 bases). The germline V gene has CDR1 SEHNR and CDR2 FQNEAQ (reference sequence). This CDR3 comprises 15 residues. Trimming left V 8 bases short and J 2 bases short, with 17 bases between. CDR3 sequence: CASQSYAGNTDTQYF. In DNA form, the CDR3 reads TGTGCCAGCCAATCATACGCAGGGAACACAGATACGCAGTATTTT.

V usage is TRBV29-1 and J usage is TRBJ2-6; no definite D call. V was cut by 5 bases and J by 2 bases, with 10 bases left in between. In germline, CDR1 is SQVTM, CDR2 ANQGSEA. There are 14 residues in the CDR3. CDR3 coding DNA: TGCAGCGTTACTCAATTCGCTGGGGCCAACGTCCTGACTTTC. Protein sequence: CSVTQFAGANVLTF.

This clone was seen only once. The J gene is TRBJ2-1, the V gene TRBV9; tentative D call: TRBD2 (6 bases). V lost 2 bases and J 5 bases, leaving 8 bases between the germline ends. Germline V gene sequence: CDR1 SGDLS, CDR2 YYNGEE. The CDR3 has 13 residues. Here the CDR3 DNA reads TGTGCCAGCAGCGTTGGACTAAACAATGAGCAGTTCTTC. Encoded protein: CASSVGLNNEQFF.

The rearrangement joins TRBV5-6 to TRBJ2-3; possibly TRBD1 for D (6 bases). This CDR3 comprises 14 residues. Trimming took 4 bases from V and 2 from J, leaving 11 bases between them. The germline CDR1 and CDR2 sequences are SGHDT and YYEEEE. CDR3 loop: CASSAGDATDTQYF. In DNA form, the CDR3 reads TGTGCCAGCAGCGCAGGGGATGCCACAGATACGCAGTATTTT.

The CDR3 bases are TGTGCCAGCAGCCTCCACGGGACAGGGGGAGCGACCATATATTTT. This sequence encodes CASSLHGTGGATIYF. The chain combines TRBV5-6 with TRBJ1-3, with TRBD1 matching 11 bases. Germline V gene sequence: CDR1 SGHDT, CDR2 YYEEEE. V was clipped by 4 bases and J by 10 bases; unmatched bases: 10. The CDR3 is 15 residues long. The full variable domain, its missing parts supplied by reference TRBV5-6 and TRBJ1-3, is DAGVTQSPTHLIKTRGQQVTLRCSPKSGHDTVSWYQQALGQGPQFIFQYYEEEERQRGNFPDRFSGHQFPNYSSELNVNALLLGDSALYLCASSLHGTGGATIYFGEGSWLTVV.

The chain is built from TRBV7-3 and TRBJ2-3; a weak D match, TRBD2 (5 bases). The V end was cut by 4 bases, the J end by 2 bases, with 10 bases between. From germline, CDR1 is SGHTA and CDR2 FQGTGA. The CDR3 has 14 amino acids. The chain's CDR3 is CASSCMGVTDTQYF. The CDR3 DNA reads TGTGCCAGCAGCTGTATGGGAGTCACAGATACGCAGTATTTT.

The chain recombines TRBV5-4 with TRBJ1-2; 7 bases match TRBD1. Germline CDR1 and CDR2: SGHNT and YYREEE (reference sequence). V lost 5 bases and J lost 1; bases outside the gene matches: 5. The CDR3 is 14 amino acids. The CDR3 coding sequence is TGTGCCAGCAGACCGGACAGGAATAACTATGGCTACACCTTC. Translated, it gives CASRPDRNNYGYTF. The complete variable domain, with remaining parts taken from reference TRBV5-4 and TRBJ1-2, reads ETGVTQSPTHLIKTRGQQVTLRCSSQSGHNTVSWYQQALGQGPQFIFQYYREEENGRGNFPPRFSGLQFPNYSSELNVNALELDDSALYLCASRPDRNNYGYTFGSGTRLTVV.

V usage is TRBV28 and J usage is TRBJ2-3, with D possibly being TRBD2 (6 bases). CDR1 MDHEN and CDR2 SYDVKM come from the germline V gene. There are 14 residues in the CDR3. V was clipped by 8 bases and J by 0 bases, with 12 bases between them. The CDR3 loop is CASHGGVSTDTQYF. DNA for the CDR3: TGTGCCAGCCATGGCGGGGTTAGCACAGATACGCAGTATTTT.

This rearrangement joins TRBV18 to TRBJ1-4, with 9 nucleotides matching TRBD1. The V gene's germline CDR1 is KGHSH and CDR2 LQKENI. The V gene end was trimmed by 3 bases and the J gene end by 6 bases; junction bases not matched to a gene: 5. The CDR3 runs to 15 residues. The CDR3: CASSPSGTGYEKLFF. CDR3 bases: TGTGCCAGCTCACCGTCCGGGACAGGGTATGAAAAACTGTTTTTT.

V usage is TRBV5-5 and J usage is TRBJ1-5; 9 positions agree with TRBD1. The CDR3 consists of 14 residues. Germline CDR1 reads SGHKS; CDR2 reads YYEKEE (reference sequence). Trimming cost V 3 bases and J 5 bases; bases outside gene matches: 3. For the CDR3, the DNA is TGTGCCAGCAGCTGGGGACAGGGTGATCAGCCCCAGCATTTT. It encodes CASSWGQGDQPQHF.

This clone was picked up a small number of times. This chain links TRBV15 with TRBJ1-1; tentative D call: TRBD1 (5 bases). Germline CDR1 LNHNV, CDR2 YYDKDF (reference sequence). V was cut by 1 base and J by 1 base, with 10 bases left in between. The CDR3 has 15 amino acids. The CDR3 sequence: CATSRGKGANTEAFF. The CDR3 DNA reads as TGTGCCACCAGCAGAGGAAAAGGGGCGAACACTGAAGCTTTCTTT.

The gene calls are TRBV5-4 and TRBJ2-7; 10 positions agree with TRBD2. The junction had 12 bases not matched to a gene; V was cut back by 4 bases and J by 5 bases. The CDR3 is 16 amino acids. Germline CDR1 is SGHNT and CDR2 is YYREEE (reference sequence). CDR3 DNA: TGTGCCAGCAGCGCGCCCGGGACTAGCGAATTCCACGAGCAGTACTTC. It is translated as CASSAPGTSEFHEQYF. Drawing the rest from reference TRBV5-4 and TRBJ2-7, the complete variable domain is ETGVTQSPTHLIKTRGQQVTLRCSSQSGHNTVSWYQQALGQGPQFIFQYYREEENGRGNFPPRFSGLQFPNYSSELNVNALELDDSALYLCASSAPGTSEFHEQYFGPGTRLTVT.

The CDR3, as DNA: TGTGCCAGCAGCCCGTCCGGGGGTAGTGAGCAGTACTTC. Amino acid sequence: CASSPSGGSEQYF. The rearrangement uses TRBV7-9 and TRBJ2-7, with D maybe TRBD2 (6 bases). Looked up from germline, CDR1 is SEHNR and CDR2 is FQNEAQ (reference sequence). The CDR3 spans 13 residues. Trimming cost V 5 bases and J 7 bases, with 15 bases left between them. The full variable domain, with the rest looked up from reference TRBV7-9 and TRBJ2-7, is DTGVSQNPRHKITKRGQNVTFRCDPISEHNRLYWYRQTLGQGPEFLTYFQNEAQLEKSRLLSDRFSAERPKGSFSTLEIQRTEQGDSAMYLCASSPSGGSEQYFGPGTRLTVT.

This clone was seen just once. The genes are TRBV5-6 and TRBJ2-1, with D possibly TRBD2 on 6 matching bases. V was cut by 2 bases and J by 6 bases, with 18 bases left in between. CDR3 length: 16 residues. CDR1 and CDR2 from the germline V gene are SGHDT and YYEEEE. The CDR3 is CASSLRTNSLTNEQFF. The DNA of the CDR3 is TGTGCCAGCAGCTTACGGACTAACAGCCTTACCAATGAGCAGTTCTTC.

The chain has TRBV5-6 and TRBJ1-1; TRBD1 aligns across 7 bases. The CDR3 covers 16 residues. Germline loops: CDR1 SGHDT, CDR2 YYEEEE. V was clipped by 3 bases and J by 0 bases; unmatched bases: 8. The CDR3 loop is CASSSRTGVMNTEAFF. For the CDR3, the DNA is TGTGCCAGCAGCTCCAGGACAGGAGTCATGAACACTGAAGCTTTCTTT. The full variable domain, in which reference TRBV5-6 and TRBJ1-1 provide the parts outside the CDR3, is DAGVTQSPTHLIKTRGQQVTLRCSPKSGHDTVSWYQQALGQGPQFIFQYYEEEERQRGNFPDRFSGHQFPNYSSELNVNALLLGDSALYLCASSSRTGVMNTEAFFGQGTRLTVV.

V and J are TRBV6-6 and TRBJ1-2; 8 bases align to TRBD1. After removal of 6 bases from V and 5 bases from J, the junction contained 2 bases not matched to a gene. Germline-derived CDR1 and CDR2 are MNHNY and SVGAGI (reference sequence). The CDR3 is 12 residues long. CDR3 sequence reads: CASRDRVYGYTF. The CDR3 region has the DNA TGTGCCAGCAGGGACAGGGTATATGGCTACACCTTC.

The chain links TRBV5-1 to TRBJ2-3; 8 nucleotides align to TRBD2. Germline assignment: CDR1 SGHRS and CDR2 YFSETQ. With 2 bases clipped from V and 4 bases from J, the junction kept 9 bases outside the gene matches. The length of the CDR3 is 16 residues. The CDR3 loop reads CASSFEAGVSADTQYF. The CDR3 DNA sequence: TGCGCCAGCAGCTTCGAAGCGGGAGTGAGTGCAGATACGCAGTATTTT.